Sequencing of this T cell receptor (beta chain) was carried out in a study of blood T cell repertoires in COVID-19. Study-wide background: Collection of acute and convalescent COVID-19 samples took place in the United States, Italy and Spain. Nucleic acid was either cDNA or gDNA, and it came from T cells, B-cell-depleted T cells, or PBMCs.

As originally analysed: Amplified reference gene primers provided the basis for estimating nucleated cell counts. Here immunoSEQ multiplex PCR was the method, and the copy in TCRdb shows in-frame clones only, minus some. From that table come the V and J calls and clone size; the DNA was used to work out D and trimming. Here the sample spans 140,000 to 150,000 clones, over 70% being singletons. Source material: peripheral blood. The TCR sequence derives from a woman aged 60-75 years with acute or convalescent COVID-19.

The CDR3 DNA sequence: TGCGCCAGCAGCAACGACAGGCCAAATGAAAAACTGTTTTTT. Protein: CASSNDRPNEKLFF. The chain couples TRBV5-1 to TRBJ1-4; D is possibly TRBD1 (6 bases). This CDR3 spans 14 amino acids. Germline CDR1 SGHRS, CDR2 YFSETQ. Trimming pared 4 bases from V and 5 bases from J, leaving 12 bases between.